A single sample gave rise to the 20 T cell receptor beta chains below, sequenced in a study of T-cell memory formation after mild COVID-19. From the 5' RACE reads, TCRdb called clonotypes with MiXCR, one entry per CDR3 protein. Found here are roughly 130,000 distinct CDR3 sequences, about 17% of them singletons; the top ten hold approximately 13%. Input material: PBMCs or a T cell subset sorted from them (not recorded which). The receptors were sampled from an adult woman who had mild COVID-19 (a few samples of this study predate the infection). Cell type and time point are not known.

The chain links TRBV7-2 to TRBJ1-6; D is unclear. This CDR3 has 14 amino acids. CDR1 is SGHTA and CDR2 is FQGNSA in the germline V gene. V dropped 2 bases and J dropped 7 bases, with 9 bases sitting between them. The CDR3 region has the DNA TGTGCCAGCAGCTTAAACAGCCTGAATTCACCCCTCCACTTT. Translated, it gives CASSLNSLNSPLHF.

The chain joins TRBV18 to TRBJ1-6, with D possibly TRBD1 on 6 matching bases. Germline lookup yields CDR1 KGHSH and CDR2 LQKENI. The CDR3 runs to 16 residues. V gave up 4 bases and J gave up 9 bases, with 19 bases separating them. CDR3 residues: CASSQDRPVWGSPLHF. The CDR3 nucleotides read TGTGCCAGCTCACAAGACAGGCCAGTTTGGGGTTCACCCCTCCACTTT.

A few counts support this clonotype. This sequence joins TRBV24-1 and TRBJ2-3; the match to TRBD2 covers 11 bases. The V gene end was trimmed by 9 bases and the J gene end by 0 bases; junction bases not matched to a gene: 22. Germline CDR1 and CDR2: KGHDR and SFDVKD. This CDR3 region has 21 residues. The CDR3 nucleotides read TGTGCCACCCTCCGGGACAGATCTCCCCTAGCGGGAGGTATTAGCACAGATACGCAGTATTTT. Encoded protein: CATLRDRSPLAGGISTDTQYF.

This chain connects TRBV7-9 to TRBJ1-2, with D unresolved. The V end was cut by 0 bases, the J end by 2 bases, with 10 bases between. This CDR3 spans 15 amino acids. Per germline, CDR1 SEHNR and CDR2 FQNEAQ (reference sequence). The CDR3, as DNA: TGTGCCAGCAGCTTAGCGTTTCCGGGGAACTATGGCTACACCTTC. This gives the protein CASSLAFPGNYGYTF.

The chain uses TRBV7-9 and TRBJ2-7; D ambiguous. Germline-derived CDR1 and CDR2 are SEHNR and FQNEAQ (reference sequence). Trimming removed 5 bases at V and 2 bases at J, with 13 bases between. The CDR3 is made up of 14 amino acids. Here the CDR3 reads CASSPRHDPYEQYF. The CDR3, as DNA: TGTGCCAGCAGCCCGAGACACGACCCCTACGAGCAGTACTTC.

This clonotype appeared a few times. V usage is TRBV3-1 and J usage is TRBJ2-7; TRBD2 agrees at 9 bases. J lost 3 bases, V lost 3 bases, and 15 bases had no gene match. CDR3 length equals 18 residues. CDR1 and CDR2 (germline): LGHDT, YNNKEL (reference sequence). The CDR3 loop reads CASSHPTKGRGGLYEQYF. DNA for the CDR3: TGTGCCAGCAGCCACCCCACGAAGGGGCGGGGGGGCCTCTACGAGCAGTACTTC.

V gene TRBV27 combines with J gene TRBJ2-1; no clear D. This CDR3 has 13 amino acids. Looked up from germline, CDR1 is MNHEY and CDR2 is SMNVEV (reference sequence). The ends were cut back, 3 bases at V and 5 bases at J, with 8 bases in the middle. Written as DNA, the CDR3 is TGTGCCAGCAGTTTTACGCCGAACAATGAGCAGTTCTTC. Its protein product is CASSFTPNNEQFF.

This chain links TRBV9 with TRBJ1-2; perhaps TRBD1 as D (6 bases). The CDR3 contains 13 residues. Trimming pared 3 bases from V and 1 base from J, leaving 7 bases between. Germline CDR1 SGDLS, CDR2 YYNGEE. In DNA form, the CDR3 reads TGTGCCAGCAGCGGACAGGATAACTATGGCTACACCTTC. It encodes CASSGQDNYGYTF. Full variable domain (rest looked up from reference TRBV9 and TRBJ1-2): DSGVTQTPKHLITATGQRVTLRCSPRSGDLSVYWYQQSLDQGLQFLIQYYNGEERAKGNILERFSAQQFPDLHSELNLSSLELGDSALYFCASSGQDNYGYTFGSGTRLTVV.

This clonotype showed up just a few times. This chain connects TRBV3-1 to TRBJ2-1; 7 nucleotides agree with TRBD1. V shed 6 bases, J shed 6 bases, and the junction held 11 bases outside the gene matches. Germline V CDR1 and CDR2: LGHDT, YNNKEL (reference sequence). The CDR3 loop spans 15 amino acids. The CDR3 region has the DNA TGTGCCAGCAGGACTACAGGGGTTACTCGCAATGAGCAGTTCTTC. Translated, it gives CASRTTGVTRNEQFF.

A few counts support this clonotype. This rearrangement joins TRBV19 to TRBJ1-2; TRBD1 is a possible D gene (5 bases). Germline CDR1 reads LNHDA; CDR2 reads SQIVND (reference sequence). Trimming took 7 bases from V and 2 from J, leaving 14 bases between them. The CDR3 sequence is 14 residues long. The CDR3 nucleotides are TGTGCCAGTAAGGAGGGCAGGGCCAACTATGGCTACACCTTC. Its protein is CASKEGRANYGYTF.

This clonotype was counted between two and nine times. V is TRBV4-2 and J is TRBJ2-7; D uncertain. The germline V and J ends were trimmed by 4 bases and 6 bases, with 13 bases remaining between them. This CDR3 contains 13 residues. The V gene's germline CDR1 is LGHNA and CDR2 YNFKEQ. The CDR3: CASSPTPVFEQYF. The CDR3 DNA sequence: TGTGCCAGCAGCCCCACCCCGGTTTTCGAGCAGTACTTC.

The CDR3 nucleotides read TGTGCCACCCGCAGCAGCTTTGAAGCTTTCTTT. Translated: CATRSSFEAFF. This chain links TRBV10-3 with TRBJ1-1; D remains unclear. Germline loops: CDR1 ENHRY, CDR2 SYGVKD. This CDR3 comprises 11 residues. V was trimmed by 10 bases and J by 7 bases, leaving 13 bases between them.

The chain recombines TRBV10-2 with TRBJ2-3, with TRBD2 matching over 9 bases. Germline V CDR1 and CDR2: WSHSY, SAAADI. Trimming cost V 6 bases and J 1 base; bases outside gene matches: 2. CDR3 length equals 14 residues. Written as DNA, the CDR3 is TGCGCCAGCAGAGAGCGGGGGGGCACAGATACGCAGTATTTT. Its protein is CASRERGGTDTQYF.

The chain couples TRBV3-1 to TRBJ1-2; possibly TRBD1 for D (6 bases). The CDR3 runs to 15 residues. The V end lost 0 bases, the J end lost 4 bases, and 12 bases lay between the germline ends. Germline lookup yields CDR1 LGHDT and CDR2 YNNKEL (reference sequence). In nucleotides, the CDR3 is TGTGCCAGCAGCCAAGAGAGTCGGGGGCTCTATGGCTACACCTTC. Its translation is CASSQESRGLYGYTF.

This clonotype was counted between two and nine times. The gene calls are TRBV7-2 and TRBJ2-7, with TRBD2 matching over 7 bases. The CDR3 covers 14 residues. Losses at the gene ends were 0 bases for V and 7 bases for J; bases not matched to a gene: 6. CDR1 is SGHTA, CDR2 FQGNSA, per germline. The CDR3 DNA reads TGTGCCAGCAGCTTAGCGGGAGGGCCGTTTGAGCAGTACTTC. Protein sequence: CASSLAGGPFEQYF.

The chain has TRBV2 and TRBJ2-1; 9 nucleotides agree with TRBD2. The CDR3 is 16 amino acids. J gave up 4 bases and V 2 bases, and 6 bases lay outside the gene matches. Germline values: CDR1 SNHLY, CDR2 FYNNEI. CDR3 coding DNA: TGTGCCAGCAGTGAAAGCTGGCTAGCGGGGTACAATGAGCAGTTCTTC. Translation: CASSESWLAGYNEQFF.

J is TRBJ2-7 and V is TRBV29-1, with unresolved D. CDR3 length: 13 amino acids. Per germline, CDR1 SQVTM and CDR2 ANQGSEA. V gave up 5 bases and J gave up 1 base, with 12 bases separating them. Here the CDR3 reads CSVLSQGSYEQYF. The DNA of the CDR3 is TGCAGCGTTCTCAGTCAAGGGTCCTACGAGCAGTACTTC.

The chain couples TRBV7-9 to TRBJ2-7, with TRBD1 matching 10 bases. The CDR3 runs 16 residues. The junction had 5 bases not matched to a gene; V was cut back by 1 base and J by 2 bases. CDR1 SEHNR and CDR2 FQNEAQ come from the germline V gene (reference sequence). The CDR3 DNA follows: TGTGCCAGCAGCTTAGAACCGGGACAGGGGCCCTACGAGCAGTACTTC. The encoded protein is CASSLEPGQGPYEQYF.

The CDR3 nucleotides are TGTGCCAGCAGCCTCCGTGGGTCCGACTCCTACGAGCAGTACTTC. Protein: CASSLRGSDSYEQYF. The chain combines TRBV21-1 with TRBJ2-7. TRBV21-1 represents a pseudogene. The CDR3 totals 15 residues.

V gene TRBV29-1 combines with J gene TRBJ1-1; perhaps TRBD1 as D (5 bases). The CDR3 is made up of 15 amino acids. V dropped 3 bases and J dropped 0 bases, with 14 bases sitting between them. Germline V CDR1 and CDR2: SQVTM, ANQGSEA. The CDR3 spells CSVDSGGVMNTEAFF. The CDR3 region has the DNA TGCAGCGTTGATTCGGGGGGGGTCATGAACACTGAAGCTTTCTTT.